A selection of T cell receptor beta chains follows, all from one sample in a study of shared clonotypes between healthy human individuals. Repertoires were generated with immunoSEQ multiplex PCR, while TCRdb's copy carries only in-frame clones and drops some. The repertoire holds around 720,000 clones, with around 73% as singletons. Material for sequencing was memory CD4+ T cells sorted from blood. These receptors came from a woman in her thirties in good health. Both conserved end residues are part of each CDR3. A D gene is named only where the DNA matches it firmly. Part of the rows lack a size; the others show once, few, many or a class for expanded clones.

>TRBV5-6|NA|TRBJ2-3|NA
TGTGCCAGCAGCGACAAGGCCTCAGGAGGAGATACGCAGTATTTT
CASSDKASGGDTQYF
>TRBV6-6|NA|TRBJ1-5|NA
TGTGCCAGCAGACAGGACGGGTGGGTATTGAAGCCCCAGCATTTT
CASRQDGWVLKPQHF
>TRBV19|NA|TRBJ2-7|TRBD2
TGTGCCAGTAGTACGGGACTAGCGGGAGGCACCGGAGGCCACGAGCAGTACTTC
CASSTGLAGGTGGHEQYF
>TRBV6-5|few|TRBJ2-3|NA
TGTGCCAGCAGACTACAGACTGACACAGATACGCAGTATTTT
CASRLQTDTDTQYF
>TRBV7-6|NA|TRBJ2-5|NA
TGTGCCAGCAGCTTTGGGGCAGGGACCCAAGAGACCCAGTACTTC
CASSFGAGTQETQYF
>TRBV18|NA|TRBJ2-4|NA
TGTGCCAGCTCACCCCGGACAGAAAACATTCAGTACTTC
CASSPRTENIQYF
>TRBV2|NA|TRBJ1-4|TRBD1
TGTGCCAGCGCCGGGACAGGGACTAATGAAAAACTGTTTTTT
CASAGTGTNEKLFF
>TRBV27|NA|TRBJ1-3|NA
TGTGCCAGCAGTTTCGGTTTGGCGGGGGACACCATATATTTT
CASSFGLAGDTIYF
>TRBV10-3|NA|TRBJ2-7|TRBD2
TGTGCCATCAGCACCGGGACTAGCGGTTACGAGCAGTACTTC
CAISTGTSGYEQYF
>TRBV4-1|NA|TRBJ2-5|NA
TGCGCCAGCAGCCAAGTGTCAAAGGAGACCCAGTACTTC
CASSQVSKETQYF
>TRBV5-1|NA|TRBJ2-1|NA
TGCGCCAGCAGCTTGGTCGGAACACGGGAGCAGTTCTTC
CASSLVGTREQFF
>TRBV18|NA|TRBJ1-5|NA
TGTGCCAGCTCACCGAATGAGTCGACGGATATAGCGTGGCAGCCCCAGCATTTT
CASSPNESTDIAWQPQHF
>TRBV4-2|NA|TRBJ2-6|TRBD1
TGTGCCAGCAGCCAAGGGGACAGGCGGTCCTCTGGGGCCAACGTCCTGACTTTC
CASSQGDRRSSGANVLTF
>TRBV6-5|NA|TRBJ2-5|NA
TGTGCCAGCAGTTACAAACCAGCCCGCCCCCGAGAGACCCAGTACTTC
CASSYKPARPRETQYF
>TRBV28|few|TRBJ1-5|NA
TGTGCCAGCAGCCCCGACCAGCGTCAGCCCCAGCATTTT
CASSPDQRQPQHF
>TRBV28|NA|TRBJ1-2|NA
TGTGCCACCACGCGGGGAAGGAGATCTTATGGCTACACCTTC
CATTRGRRSYGYTF
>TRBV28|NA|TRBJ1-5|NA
TGTGCCAGCAATGTGGGGTGGAATCAGCCCCAGCATTTT
CASNVGWNQPQHF
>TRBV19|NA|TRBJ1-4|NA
TGTGCCAGTAGTTCCCAGAGGCGGCAAACTAATGAAAAACTGTTTTTT
CASSSQRRQTNEKLFF
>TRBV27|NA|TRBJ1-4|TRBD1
TGTGCCAGCAGAAGAACCTCCACCGGGACAGTTTCGCGAAAACTGTTTTTT
CASRRTSTGTVSRKLFF
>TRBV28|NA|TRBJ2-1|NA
TGTGCCAGCAGTAAATCCAGAGGCGCCTACAATGAGCAGTTCTTC
CASSKSRGAYNEQFF
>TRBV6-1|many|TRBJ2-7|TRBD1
TGTGCCAGTCACCCGGGTGGGACAGGGTCCAACGAGCAGTACTTC
CASHPGGTGSNEQYF
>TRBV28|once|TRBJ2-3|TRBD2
TGTGCCAGCAGTTTCCCTAGCGGGAGGGTCTTAGATACGCAGTATTTT
CASSFPSGRVLDTQYF
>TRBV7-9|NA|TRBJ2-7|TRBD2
TGTGCCAGCAGCTTAGAGGGGTTCCGGGGACTAATCCACGAGCAGTACTTC
CASSLEGFRGLIHEQYF
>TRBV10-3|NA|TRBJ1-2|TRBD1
TGTGCCGCAACGACAGGGCCAGATGGCTACACCTTC
CAATTGPDGYTF